One sample yielded the 15 T cell receptor beta chains listed below, sequenced in a study of T-cell reconstitution after alpha-beta-depleted transplantation in children. Unique molecular identifiers featured in how the TCRbeta library was prepared. One entry per CDR3 protein results from TCRdb running MiXCR on the PCR reads. The repertoire holds approximately 210,000 distinct CDR3 sequences, with around a sixth as singletons. Sequenced here: PBMCs, mostly from graft donor cells, sampled 360 days after TCRalphabeta/CD19-depleted stem cell transplant. Every receptor here comes from a male patient aged 2-15 years who had a stem cell transplant for acute lymphoblastic leukemia, so the T cells may come from the graft donor.

This chain connects TRBV3-1 to TRBJ2-4; D is possibly TRBD1 (6 bases). The CDR3 loop spans 18 amino acids. Germline-derived CDR1 and CDR2 are LGHDT and YNNKEL (reference sequence). Between the trimmed V and J ends, which lost 4 bases and 0 bases, there was a span of 19 bases. CDR3 residues: CASSPGRAGVIAKNIQYF. In DNA, the CDR3 is TGTGCCAGCAGCCCCGGGCGGGCAGGGGTAATAGCCAAAAACATTCAGTACTTC.

V gene TRBV12-3 or TRBV12-4 combines with J gene TRBJ1-5; unclear D gene. The CDR3 covers 16 residues. V lost 1 base, J lost 4 bases, and 14 bases lay in between. CDR3 DNA sequence: TGTGCCAGCAGTTTAGATTCGGGAGGAATGAATCAGCCCCAGCATTTT. Protein: CASSLDSGGMNQPQHF.

The chain joins TRBV19 to TRBJ1-4; TRBD1 might be the D (5 bases). The germline V gene has CDR1 LNHDA and CDR2 SQIVND (reference sequence). The V and J ends lost 7 bases and 11 bases respectively, with 20 bases between them. There are 14 residues in the CDR3. The CDR3 sequence is CASNPSRDGRKLFF. Written as DNA, the CDR3 is TGTGCCAGTAACCCATCCAGGGACGGCCGTAAACTGTTTTTT.

A few counts support this clonotype. The rearrangement links TRBV19 to TRBJ2-1, with TRBD2 matching over 7 bases. Looked up from germline, CDR1 is LNHDA and CDR2 is SQIVND (reference sequence). CDR3 length equals 16 residues. The V segment lost 3 bases and the J segment 3 bases; nucleotides outside the gene matches: 8. The CDR3 loop is CASSMEPSGFYNEQFF. CDR3 nucleotide sequence: TGTGCCAGTAGTATGGAACCTAGCGGATTCTACAATGAGCAGTTCTTC.

The chain has TRBV20-1 and TRBJ1-4; D is perhaps TRBD1 (5 bases). Deletions cut 6 bases from V and 8 bases from J, with 19 bases between. This CDR3 region has 14 residues. The germline CDR1 and CDR2 sequences are DFQATT and SNEGSKA (reference sequence). CDR3 coding DNA: TGCAGTGCCCCCCTGGACCCAGGGCAGGAAAAACTGTTTTTT. Translated: CSAPLDPGQEKLFF.

This clonotype showed up just a few times. The chain couples TRBV7-9 to TRBJ2-3, with a weak D call TRBD1 (6 bases). This CDR3 has 16 residues. V gave up 2 bases and J gave up 0 bases, with 12 bases separating them. CDR1 and CDR2 (germline): SEHNR, FQNEAQ (reference sequence). CDR3 in DNA: TGTGCCAGCAGCTTACTTCCGGGACATAGCACAGATACGCAGTATTTT. Protein: CASSLLPGHSTDTQYF.

This clonotype appeared a few times. The gene calls are TRBV24-1 and TRBJ1-5, with D unclear. In germline, CDR1 is KGHDR, CDR2 SFDVKD. Deletions cut 5 bases from V and 4 bases from J, with 2 bases between. The CDR3 spans 11 residues. The CDR3 DNA is TGTGCCACCAGTGTAAATCAGCCCCAGCATTTT. Residues: CATSVNQPQHF.

This clonotype was found a few times. The rearrangement joins TRBV5-1 to TRBJ2-7; D not resolved. Per germline, CDR1 SGHRS and CDR2 YFSETQ. The CDR3 is 17 amino acids. Trimming pared 2 bases from V and 3 bases from J, leaving 21 bases between. The CDR3 protein is CASSFGPPSHNFYEQYF. The CDR3 DNA reads as TGCGCCAGCAGCTTTGGACCCCCTTCCCACAATTTCTACGAGCAGTACTTC.

The chain links TRBV20-1 to TRBJ1-1; weak D call: TRBD1 (5 bases). The CDR3 spans 13 residues. Germline assignment: CDR1 DFQATT and CDR2 SNEGSKA (reference sequence). The ends were cut back, 4 bases at V and 4 bases at J, with 13 bases in the middle. The CDR3 sequence: CSAIPTAATEAFF. CDR3 nucleotide sequence: TGCAGTGCTATCCCGACAGCGGCCACTGAAGCTTTCTTT.

The J gene is TRBJ2-3, the V gene TRBV12-3 or TRBV12-4, with 7 bases matching TRBD2. CDR3 length: 16 residues. Trimming removed 6 bases from V and 1 base from J; junction bases left unmatched: 10. DNA for the CDR3: TGTGCCAGCAGGCACGGGGGGACTCGGGGCACAGATACGCAGTATTTT. It specifies CASRHGGTRGTDTQYF.

The J gene is TRBJ1-5, the V gene TRBV20-1; D might be TRBD1 (5 bases). The length of the CDR3 is 13 residues. With 7 bases removed from V and 4 bases from J, the gap between germline ends came to 14 bases. Per germline, CDR1 DFQATT and CDR2 SNEGSKA (reference sequence). CDR3 coding DNA: TGCAGTGTTAGGGGACCGAGAAATCAGCCCCAGCATTTT. Amino acids: CSVRGPRNQPQHF.

The CDR3 nucleotides are TGTGCCAGCAGTTCCCTAAGGGGGGGCCTGGAGACCCAGTACTTC. Translated, it gives CASSSLRGGLETQYF. V usage is TRBV12-3 or TRBV12-4 and J usage is TRBJ2-5, with D possibly TRBD2 on 7 matching bases. This CDR3 is built from 15 residues. Trimming took 4 bases from V and 5 from J, leaving 17 bases between them.

The chain employs TRBV15 and TRBJ1-5, with D possibly matching TRBD1 (5 bases). The CDR3 has 13 amino acids. Germline CDR1 and CDR2: LNHNV and YYDKDF (reference sequence). V was clipped by 0 bases and J by 8 bases, with 8 bases between them. The CDR3 region has the DNA TGTGCCACCAGCAGAGACCGAGGGGAGCCCCAGCATTTT. Amino acids: CATSRDRGEPQHF.

The J gene is TRBJ2-5, the V gene TRBV30; D not resolved. Trimming took off 2 bases at V and 4 bases at J, with 5 bases between the two ends. The CDR3 length is 11 residues. The germline V gene encodes CDR1 GTSNPN and CDR2 SVGIG (reference sequence). The CDR3 region is CAWSPLETQYF. The CDR3 nucleotides read TGTGCCTGGAGTCCCCTAGAGACCCAGTACTTC.

This clonotype was counted many times. The chain recombines TRBV5-4 with TRBJ2-3; tentatively, D is TRBD2 (6 bases). Germline loops: CDR1 SGHNT, CDR2 YYREEE (reference sequence). V was shortened by 2 bases and J by 7 bases, with 11 bases between the two germline ends. The CDR3 is made up of 13 amino acids. DNA for the CDR3: TGTGCCAGCAGCTTCGCTAGCGACTATACGCAGTATTTT. Its translation is CASSFASDYTQYF.